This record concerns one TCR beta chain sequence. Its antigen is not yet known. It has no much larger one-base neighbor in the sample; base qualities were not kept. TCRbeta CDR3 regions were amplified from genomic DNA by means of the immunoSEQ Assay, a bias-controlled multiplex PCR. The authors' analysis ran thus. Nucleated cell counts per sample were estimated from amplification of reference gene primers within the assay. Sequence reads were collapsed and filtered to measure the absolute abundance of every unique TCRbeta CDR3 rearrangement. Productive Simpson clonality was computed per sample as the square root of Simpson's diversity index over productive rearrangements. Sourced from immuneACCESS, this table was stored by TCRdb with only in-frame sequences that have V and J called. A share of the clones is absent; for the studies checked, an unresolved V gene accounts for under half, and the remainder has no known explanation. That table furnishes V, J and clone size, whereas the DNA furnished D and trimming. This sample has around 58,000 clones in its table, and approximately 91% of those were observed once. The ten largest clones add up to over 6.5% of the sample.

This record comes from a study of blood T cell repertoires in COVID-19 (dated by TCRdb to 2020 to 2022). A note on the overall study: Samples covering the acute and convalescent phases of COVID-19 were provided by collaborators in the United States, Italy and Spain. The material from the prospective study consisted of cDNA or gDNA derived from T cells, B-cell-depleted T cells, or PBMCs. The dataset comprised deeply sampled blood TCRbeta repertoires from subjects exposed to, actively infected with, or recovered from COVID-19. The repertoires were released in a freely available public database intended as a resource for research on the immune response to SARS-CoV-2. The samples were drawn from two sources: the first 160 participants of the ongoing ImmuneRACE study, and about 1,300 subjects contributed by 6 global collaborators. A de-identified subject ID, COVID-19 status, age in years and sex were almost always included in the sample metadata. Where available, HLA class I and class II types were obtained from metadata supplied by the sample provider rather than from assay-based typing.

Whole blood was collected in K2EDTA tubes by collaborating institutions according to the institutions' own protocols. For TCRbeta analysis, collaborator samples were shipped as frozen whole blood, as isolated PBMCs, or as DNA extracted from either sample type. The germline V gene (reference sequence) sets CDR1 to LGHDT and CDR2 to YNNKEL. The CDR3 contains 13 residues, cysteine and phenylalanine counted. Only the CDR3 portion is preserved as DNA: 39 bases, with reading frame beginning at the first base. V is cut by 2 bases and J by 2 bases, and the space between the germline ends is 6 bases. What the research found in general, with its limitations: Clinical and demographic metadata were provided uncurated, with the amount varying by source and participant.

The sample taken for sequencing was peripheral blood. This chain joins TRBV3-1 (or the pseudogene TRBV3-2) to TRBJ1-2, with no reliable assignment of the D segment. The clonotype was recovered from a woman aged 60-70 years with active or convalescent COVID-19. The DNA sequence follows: TGTGCCAGCAGCCAACGGGAAAACTATGGCTACACCTTC. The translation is CASSQRENYGYTF.